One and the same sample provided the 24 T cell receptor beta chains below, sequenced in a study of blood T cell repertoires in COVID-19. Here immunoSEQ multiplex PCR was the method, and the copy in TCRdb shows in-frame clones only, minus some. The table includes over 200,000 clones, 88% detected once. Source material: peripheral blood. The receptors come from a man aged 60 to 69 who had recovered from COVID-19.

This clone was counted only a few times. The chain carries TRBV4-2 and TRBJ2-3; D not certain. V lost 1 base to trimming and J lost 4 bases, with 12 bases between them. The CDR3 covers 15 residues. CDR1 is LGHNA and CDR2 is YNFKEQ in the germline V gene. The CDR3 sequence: CASSQGGQFADTQYF. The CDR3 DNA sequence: TGTGCCAGCAGCCAAGGCGGCCAATTTGCAGATACGCAGTATTTT.

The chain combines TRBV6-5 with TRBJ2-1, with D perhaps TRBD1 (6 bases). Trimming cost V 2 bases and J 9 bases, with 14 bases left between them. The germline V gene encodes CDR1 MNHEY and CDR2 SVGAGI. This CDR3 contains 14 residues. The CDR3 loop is CASSYTGQTREQFF. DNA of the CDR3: TGTGCCAGCAGTTACACAGGGCAAACGCGTGAGCAGTTCTTC.

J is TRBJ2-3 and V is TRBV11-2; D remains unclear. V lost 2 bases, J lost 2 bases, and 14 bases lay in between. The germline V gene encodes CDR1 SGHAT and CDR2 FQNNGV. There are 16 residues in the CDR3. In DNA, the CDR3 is TGTGCCAGCAGCTTACAGCACTACCGAGACACAGATACGCAGTATTTT. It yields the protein CASSLQHYRDTDTQYF.

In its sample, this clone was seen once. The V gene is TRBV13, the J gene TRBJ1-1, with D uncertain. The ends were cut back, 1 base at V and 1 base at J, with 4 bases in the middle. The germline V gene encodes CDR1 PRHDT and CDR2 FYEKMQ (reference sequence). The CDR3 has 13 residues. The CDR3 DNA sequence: TGTGCCAGCAGCTTAGACAGGAACACTGAAGCTTTCTTT. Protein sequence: CASSLDRNTEAFF.

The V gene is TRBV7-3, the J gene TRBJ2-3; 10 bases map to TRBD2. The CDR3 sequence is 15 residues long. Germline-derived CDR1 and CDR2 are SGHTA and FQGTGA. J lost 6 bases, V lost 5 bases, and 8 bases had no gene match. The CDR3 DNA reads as TGTGCCAGCAGCCCAAGCGGGGGGGCAGTCGATACGCAGTATTTT. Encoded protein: CASSPSGGAVDTQYF.

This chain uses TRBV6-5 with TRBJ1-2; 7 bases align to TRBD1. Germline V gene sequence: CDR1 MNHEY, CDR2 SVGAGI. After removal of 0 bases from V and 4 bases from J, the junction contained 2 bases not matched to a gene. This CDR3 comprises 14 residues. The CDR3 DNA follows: TGTGCCAGCAGTTACTCCTCAGGGGGCTATGGCTACACCTTC. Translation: CASSYSSGGYGYTF.

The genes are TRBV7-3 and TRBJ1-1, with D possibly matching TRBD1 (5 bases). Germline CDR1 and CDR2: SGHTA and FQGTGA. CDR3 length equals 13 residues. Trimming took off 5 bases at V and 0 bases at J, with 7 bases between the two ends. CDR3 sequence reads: CASSRQLNTEAFF. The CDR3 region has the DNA TGTGCCAGCAGCCGACAGCTGAACACTGAAGCTTTCTTT.

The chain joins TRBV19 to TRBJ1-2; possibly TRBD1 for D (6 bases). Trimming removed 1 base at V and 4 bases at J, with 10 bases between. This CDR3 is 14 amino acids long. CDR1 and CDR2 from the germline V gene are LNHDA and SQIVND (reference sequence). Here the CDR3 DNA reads TGTGCCAGTAGTATAGGGGGGCTCAGCTATGGCTACACCTTC. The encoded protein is CASSIGGLSYGYTF.

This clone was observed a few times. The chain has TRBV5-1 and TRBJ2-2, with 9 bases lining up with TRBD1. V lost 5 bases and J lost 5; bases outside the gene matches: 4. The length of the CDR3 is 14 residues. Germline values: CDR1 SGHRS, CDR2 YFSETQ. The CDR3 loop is CASRGQGGTGELFF. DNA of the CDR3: TGCGCCAGCAGGGGACAGGGAGGAACCGGGGAGCTGTTTTTT.

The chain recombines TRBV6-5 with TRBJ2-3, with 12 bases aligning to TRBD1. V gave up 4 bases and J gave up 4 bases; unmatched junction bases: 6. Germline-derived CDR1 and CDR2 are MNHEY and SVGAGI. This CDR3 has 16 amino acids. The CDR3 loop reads CASSSSGQGAADTQYF. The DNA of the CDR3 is TGTGCCAGCAGTTCCTCGGGACAGGGGGCCGCAGATACGCAGTATTTT.

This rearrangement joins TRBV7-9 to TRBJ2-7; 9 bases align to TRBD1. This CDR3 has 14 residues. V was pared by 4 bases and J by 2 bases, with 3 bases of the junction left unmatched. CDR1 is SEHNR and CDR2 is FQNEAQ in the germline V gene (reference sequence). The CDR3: CASSSGQGTYEQYF. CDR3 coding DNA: TGTGCCAGCAGCTCGGGACAGGGAACCTACGAGCAGTACTTC.

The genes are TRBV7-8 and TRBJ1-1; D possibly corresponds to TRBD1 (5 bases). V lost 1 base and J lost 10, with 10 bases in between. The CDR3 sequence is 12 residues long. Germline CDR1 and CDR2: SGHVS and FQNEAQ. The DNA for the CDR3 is TGTGCCAGCAGCTTAGGGGTGCAGGGAGCTTTCTTT. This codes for CASSLGVQGAFF.

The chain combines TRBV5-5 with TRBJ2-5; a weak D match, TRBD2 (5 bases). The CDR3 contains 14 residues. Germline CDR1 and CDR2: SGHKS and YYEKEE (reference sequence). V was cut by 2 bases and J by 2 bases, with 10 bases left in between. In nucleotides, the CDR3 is TGTGCCAGCAGCTTTATGAGGGAACAAGAGACCCAGTACTTC. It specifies CASSFMREQETQYF.

The CDR3 nucleotides are TGTGCCAGCAGCTCCCCCGGCTGGACAAGACGAAGGTTGTGGCCCACAGATACGCAGTATTTT. This translates into CASSSPGWTRRRLWPTDTQYF. This sequence joins TRBV7-3 and TRBJ2-3; the D gene is possibly TRBD1 (5 bases). V dropped 4 bases and J dropped 2 bases, with 31 bases sitting between them. Germline loops: CDR1 SGHTA, CDR2 FQGTGA. The length of the CDR3 is 21 residues.

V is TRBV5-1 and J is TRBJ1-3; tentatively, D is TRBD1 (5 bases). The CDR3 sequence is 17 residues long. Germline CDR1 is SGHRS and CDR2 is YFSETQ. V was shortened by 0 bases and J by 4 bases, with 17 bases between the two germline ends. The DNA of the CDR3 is TGCGCCAGCAGCTTGGCCGTCGGTGGGGCGCAAGGAAACACCATATATTTT. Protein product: CASSLAVGGAQGNTIYF.

This CDR3 is CASSVTGQGELETQYF. For the CDR3, the DNA is TGTGCCAGCAGCGTAACCGGACAGGGAGAGTTAGAGACCCAGTACTTC. The V call is TRBV9, the J call TRBJ2-5, with TRBD1 identical over 8 bases. This CDR3 comprises 16 residues. J was trimmed by 4 bases and V by 1 base; bases with no gene match: 9. The germline V gene encodes CDR1 SGDLS and CDR2 YYNGEE.

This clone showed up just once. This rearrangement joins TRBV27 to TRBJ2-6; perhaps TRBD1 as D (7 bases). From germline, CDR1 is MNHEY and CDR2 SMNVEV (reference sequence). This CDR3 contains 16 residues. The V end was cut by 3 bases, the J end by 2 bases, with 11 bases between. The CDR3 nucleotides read TGTGCCAGCAGTTTTTGGAGGGGGCCTGGGGCCAACGTCCTGACTTTC. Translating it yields CASSFWRGPGANVLTF. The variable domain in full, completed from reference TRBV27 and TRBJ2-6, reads EAQVTQNPRYLITVTGKKLTVTCSQNMNHEYMSWYRQDPGLGLRQIYYSMNVEVTDKGDVPEGYKVSRKEKRNFPLILESPSPNQTSLYFCASSFWRGPGANVLTFGAGSRLTVL.

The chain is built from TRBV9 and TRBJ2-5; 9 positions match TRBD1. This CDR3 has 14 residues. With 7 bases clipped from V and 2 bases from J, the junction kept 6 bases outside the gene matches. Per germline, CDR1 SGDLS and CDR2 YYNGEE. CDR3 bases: TGTGCCAGCGCCCGGACAGGGGCTCAAGAGACCCAGTACTTC. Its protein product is CASARTGAQETQYF.

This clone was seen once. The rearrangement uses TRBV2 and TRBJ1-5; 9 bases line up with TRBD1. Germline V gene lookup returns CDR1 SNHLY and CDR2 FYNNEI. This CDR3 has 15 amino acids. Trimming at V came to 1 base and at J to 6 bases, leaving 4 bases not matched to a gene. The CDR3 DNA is TGTGCCAGCAGTGAAGATGGACAGGGGATTCAGCCCCAGCATTTT. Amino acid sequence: CASSEDGQGIQPQHF.

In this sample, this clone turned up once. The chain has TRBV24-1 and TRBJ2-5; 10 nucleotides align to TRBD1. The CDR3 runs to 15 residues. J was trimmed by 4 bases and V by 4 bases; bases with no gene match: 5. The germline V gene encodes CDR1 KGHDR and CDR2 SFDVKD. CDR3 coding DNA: TGTGCCACCAGTGAACCCCGGGACAGGGGAGAGACCCAGTACTTC. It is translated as CATSEPRDRGETQYF.

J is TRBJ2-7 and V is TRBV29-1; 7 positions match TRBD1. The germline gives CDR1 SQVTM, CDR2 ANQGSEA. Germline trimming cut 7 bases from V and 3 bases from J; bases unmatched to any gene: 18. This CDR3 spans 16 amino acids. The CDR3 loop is CSALKSPGQSNYEQYF. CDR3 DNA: TGCAGCGCTCTCAAAAGCCCGGGACAGAGCAACTACGAGCAGTACTTC.

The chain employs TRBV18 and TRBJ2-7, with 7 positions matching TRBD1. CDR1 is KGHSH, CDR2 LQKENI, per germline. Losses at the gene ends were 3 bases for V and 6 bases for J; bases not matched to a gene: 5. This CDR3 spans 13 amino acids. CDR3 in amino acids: CASSPDRVGEQYF. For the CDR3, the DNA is TGTGCCAGCTCACCCGACAGGGTTGGCGAGCAGTACTTC.

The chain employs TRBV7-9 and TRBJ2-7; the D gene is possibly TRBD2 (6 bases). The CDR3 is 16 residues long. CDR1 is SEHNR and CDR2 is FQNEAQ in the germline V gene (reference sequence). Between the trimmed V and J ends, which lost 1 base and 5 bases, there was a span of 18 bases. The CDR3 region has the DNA TGTGCCAGCAGCTTAGGCCTCCGGGGGAAGGAGCACGAGCAGTACTTC. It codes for CASSLGLRGKEHEQYF.

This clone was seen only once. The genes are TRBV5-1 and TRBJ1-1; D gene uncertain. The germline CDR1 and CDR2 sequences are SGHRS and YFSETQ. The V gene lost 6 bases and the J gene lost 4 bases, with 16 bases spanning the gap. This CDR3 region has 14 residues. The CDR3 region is CASKENSAATEAFF. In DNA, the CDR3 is TGCGCCAGCAAGGAGAATTCGGCAGCCACTGAAGCTTTCTTT.